Reported below is one T cell receptor (beta chain). Antigen: not known. Anti-CD3/anti-CD28 beads served as a nonspecific positive control stimulus. Sorting selected CD4+ T cells upregulating both CD40 ligand and CD69. Trimming removed 3 bases at V and 1 base at J, with 10 bases between. CDR1 is SGHKS, CDR2 YYEKEE, per germline (reference sequence). This CDR3 has 15 residues. These data originate in a study of persistence of HIV-infected CD4 T cells. The libraries were made with immunoSEQ version 4 in survey mode. Some clones are missing from TCRdb's copy, which holds only in-frame ones; the method was immunoSEQ multiplex PCR. The sample has roughly 43,000 clones, roughly nine tenths seen once.

The origin of this receptor is an adult man with HIV who was CMV-seropositive. The V call is TRBV5-5, the J call TRBJ2-2; D call uncertain. The material sequenced was CD4+ T cells sorted from PBMCs after roughly 18-hour stimulation, taken from a patient who received antiretroviral therapy. CDR3 sequence reads: CASSSPSKNTGELFF. Written as DNA, the CDR3 is TGTGCCAGCAGCTCGCCTAGTAAGAACACCGGGGAGCTGTTTTTT.